The text below deals with one T cell receptor (beta chain). Seattle researchers signed up patients amid active infection and tracked them longitudinally. Libraries were prepared by immunoSEQ multiplex PCR; TCRdb keeps only in-frame clonotypes and omits some of them. The sample records around 210,000 clones, about 80% being singletons. The sample comes from a study of blood T cell repertoires in COVID-19. Across the whole study: Samples taken during acute and convalescent COVID-19 were collected in the United States, Italy and Spain. Sources were T cells, B-cell-depleted T cells, or PBMCs; the material itself was cDNA or gDNA.

Germline lookup yields CDR1 MNHEY and CDR2 SMNVEV (reference sequence). CDR3 length: 12 amino acids. Between the trimmed V and J ends, which lost 8 bases and 5 bases, there was a span of 10 bases. The sequence derives from a woman aged 80 or older with COVID-19, enrolled during active disease. The rearrangement uses TRBV27 and TRBJ1-5; the D gene is possibly TRBD1 (5 bases). The sequencing sample was made of peripheral blood. Here the CDR3 DNA reads TGTGCCAGCTGGTCAGGGTATCAGCCCCAGCATTTT. It encodes CASWSGYQPQHF.